This is a list of T cell receptor beta chains from one sample in a study of blood T cell repertoires in COVID-19. Clones were sequenced by immunoSEQ multiplex PCR, and TCRdb holds only the in-frame ones, with some missing. The sample records 200,000 to 250,000 clones, 85% to 90% being singletons. Sequenced input: peripheral blood. These receptors were obtained from a woman between 50 and 59 years old with COVID-19, enrolled during active disease. CDR3s include the opening cysteine and the closing phenylalanine or tryptophan. A D gene is named only where the DNA matches it firmly. Not every row has a clone size; where given, it reads once, few, many or a size class.

>TRBV27|-|-|TRBJ1-6
TGTGCCAGCAGAGGAACCCCCGGAGACTTTTATAATTCACCCCTCCACTTT
CASRGTPGDFYNSPLHF
>TRBV5-1|-|-|TRBJ1-6
TGCGCCAGCAGCGGGCAGGATCCGGGGAATTCACCCCTCCACTTT
CASSGQDPGNSPLHF
>TRBV5-1|-|-|TRBJ1-2
TGCGCCAGCAGCCCCGGGCAGGGGAATTTCTATGGCTACACCTTC
CASSPGQGNFYGYTF
>TRBV3-1/TRBV3-2|-|-|TRBJ1-2
TGTGCCAGCAGCCAAGGAAGCAGGGCCTATGGCTACACCTTC
CASSQGSRAYGYTF
>TRBV28|TRBD1|-|TRBJ2-7
TGTGCCAGTTGTAGGACAGGAGCCTACGAGCAGTACTTC
CASCRTGAYEQYF
>TRBV24-1|TRBD1|-|TRBJ2-1
TGTGCCACCAGTGATAGGCGGGACAGGTCCTACAATGAGCAGTTCTTC
CATSDRRDRSYNEQFF
>TRBV2|-|-|TRBJ1-6
TGTGCCAGCAGTGCCCTGGGCAGGGGTTCACCCCTCCACTTT
CASSALGRGSPLHF
>TRBV28|TRBD1|few|TRBJ2-7
TGTGCCAGCAGTTCCTTCCTCGACAGGGACGAGCAGTACTTC
CASSSFLDRDEQYF
>TRBV11-2|TRBD1|-|TRBJ2-7
TGTGCCAGCAGCTTATATGGACAGGGGTCCTACGAGCAGTACTTC
CASSLYGQGSYEQYF
>TRBV7-6|-|-|TRBJ2-2
TGTGCCAGCAGCTCCGGCACCGGGGAGCTGTTTTTT
CASSSGTGELFF
>TRBV18|TRBD1|-|TRBJ2-1
TGTGCCAGCTCACCGGCAGGGGGCTCCTACAATGAGCAGTTCTTC
CASSPAGGSYNEQFF
>TRBV24-1|-|-|TRBJ1-2
TGTGCCACCAGTGATTTGAGCGGAAAAGGCTATGGCTACACCTTC
CATSDLSGKGYGYTF
>TRBV19|TRBD1|-|TRBJ1-2
TGTGCCAGTAGTATAGATCTATGGACAGGGATGGACTACACCTTC
CASSIDLWTGMDYTF
>TRBV6-1|TRBD1|-|TRBJ1-4
TGTGCCAGCAGTGAAGGGGACAGGGCGGTGGAAAAACTGTTTTTT
CASSEGDRAVEKLFF
>TRBV19|-|-|TRBJ2-3
TGTGCGAGTATGCAGGTTAGCACAGATACGCAGTATTTT
CASMQVSTDTQYF
>TRBV7-2|TRBD1|-|TRBJ1-2
TGTGCCAGCAGCCAGCCACAGGGGTGGGGCTACACCTTC
CASSQPQGWGYTF
>TRBV19|-|-|TRBJ1-2
TGTGCCAGTAGTATATTAGGGGTTTCTGACTATGGCTACACCTTC
CASSILGVSDYGYTF
>TRBV29-1|-|-|TRBJ1-2
TGCAGCGTTCAGGTACAGAAAAGGGTTAGGAGGGGCTACACCTTC
CSVQVQKRVRRGYTF
>TRBV7-8|TRBD1|once|TRBJ2-3
TGTGCCAGCAGCCGAAAGGCGGGACAGGGGGCTTGGGTTTGGCGGACCCCTAGCACAGATACGCAGTATTTT
CASSRKAGQGAWVWRTPSTDTQYF
>TRBV5-1|TRBD1|-|TRBJ2-7
TGCGCCAGCAGCCGTCGACAGGGGTTCGAGCAGTACTTC
CASSRRQGFEQYF
>TRBV13|TRBD1|-|TRBJ2-6
TGTGCCAGCAGCTCACCTCAGGGGGCACTTAATCCTGGGGCCAACGTCCTGACTTTC
CASSSPQGALNPGANVLTF
>TRBV5-6|-|-|TRBJ2-7
TGTGCCAGCAGCTTGTATATAGAAATTTCCTACGAGCAGTACTTC
CASSLYIEISYEQYF
>TRBV28|-|-|TRBJ1-3
TGTGCCAGCAGTTTTTTTCGGTTTCGGCGGAGCTCTGGAAACACCATATATTTT
CASSFFRFRRSSGNTIYF
>TRBV7-9|TRBD2|-|TRBJ2-2
TGTGCCAGCAGCCGCCTCTTTCTGGGGGGGGACACCGGGGAGCTGTTTTTT
CASSRLFLGGDTGELFF
>TRBV6-5|-|once|TRBJ1-1
TGTGCCAGCAGGGGGCCCAGGCGGGGCACTGAAGCTTTCTTT
CASRGPRRGTEAFF
>TRBV3-1/TRBV3-2|-|few|TRBJ1-3
TGTGCCAGCAGCCCGTCCGTGGGAAACACCATATATTTT
CASSPSVGNTIYF
>TRBV2|TRBD2|once|TRBJ2-1
TGTGCCAGCAGTGGACGGGGGGCCTACAATGAGCAGTTCTTC
CASSGRGAYNEQFF
>TRBV27|-|-|TRBJ2-3
TGTGCCAGCAGTTTATTGGCAGGGGCTACCACAGATACGCAGTATTTT
CASSLLAGATTDTQYF
>TRBV6-1|TRBD1|few|TRBJ1-2
TGTGCCAGCAGTGACCACAGGGGCGGAGGCTATGGCTACACCTTC
CASSDHRGGGYGYTF
>TRBV9|-|few|TRBJ2-2
TGTGCCAGCAGCGTAGGGGGCAGAGTCTCCCCCGGGGAGCTGTTTTTT
CASSVGGRVSPGELFF
>TRBV5-1|TRBD2|-|TRBJ2-6
TGCGCCAGCAGCTTGGGACACGGGGCTAGCGGGGGGATTAATGGGGCCAACGTCCTGACTTTC
CASSLGHGASGGINGANVLTF
>TRBV11-3|TRBD2|once|TRBJ2-5
TGTGCCAGCAGCTTATCGGGAGGGGGAGAGGAGACCCAGTACTTC
CASSLSGGGEETQYF
>TRBV18|TRBD1|-|TRBJ2-1
TGTGCCAGCTCCCAGAACTCCGGGACAGTCTACAATGAGCAGTTCTTC
CASSQNSGTVYNEQFF
>TRBV5-1|-|-|TRBJ2-5
TGCGCCGCTAGCCGGGGGGCCTTTGGGGAGACCCAGTACTTC
CAASRGAFGETQYF
>TRBV7-2|-|-|TRBJ2-7
TGTGCCAGCAGCTCCGCTCCGGGTCCATCCTACGAGCAGTACTTC
CASSSAPGPSYEQYF
>TRBV29-1|-|-|TRBJ1-2
TGCAGCGTTGAAGGGCCGGAGGGCGATGGCTACACCTTC
CSVEGPEGDGYTF
>TRBV19|-|-|TRBJ1-6
TGTGCCAGTACAGGGATCGCGAATTCACCCCTCCACTTT
CASTGIANSPLHF
>TRBV5-1|-|-|TRBJ2-1
TGCGCCAGCAGCCCCGAACAGAGCTCCTACAATGAGCAGTTCTTC
CASSPEQSSYNEQFF
>TRBV19|-|once|TRBJ1-1
TGTGCCAGTAGTGTTCAGGAGAACACTGAAGCTTTCTTT
CASSVQENTEAFF
>TRBV30|TRBD1|-|TRBJ2-7
TGTGCCTGGGGCACAGGGGGGTCATCCTACGAGCAGTACTTC
CAWGTGGSSYEQYF
>TRBV6-4|TRBD1|-|TRBJ1-1
TGTGCCAGCAGTGTTCAGGGGGGTAGCACTGAAGCTTTCTTT
CASSVQGGSTEAFF
>TRBV6-1|-|-|TRBJ2-4
TGTGCCAGCAGTGAAGTTAGGGGCCCTTCCAAAAACATTCAGTACTTC
CASSEVRGPSKNIQYF
>TRBV4-3|-|-|TRBJ1-5
TGCGCCAGCAGCCAAGATCGGGAGGGGAATCAGCCCCAGCATTTT
CASSQDREGNQPQHF
>TRBV10-3|TRBD1|-|TRBJ2-5
TGTGCCATCAGGCCAACAGGGGATGAGACCCAGTACTTC
CAIRPTGDETQYF
>TRBV12-3/TRBV12-4|-|-|TRBJ2-1
TGTGCCAGCAGTTTCGAAAAGCCCCAGTTCTTC
CASSFEKPQFF
>TRBV11-3|-|-|TRBJ1-1
TGTGCCAGCAGCTCGCAGGGGACTGAAGCTTTCTTT
CASSSQGTEAFF
>TRBV4-2|TRBD2|few|TRBJ2-4
TGTGCCAGCAGCCAAGAGGGACTAGCGGGGGGCAACAAAAACATTCAGTACTTC
CASSQEGLAGGNKNIQYF
>TRBV28|-|-|TRBJ1-2
TGTGCCAGCAGTTTATGGAGCCGGGGTGGCTACACCTTC
CASSLWSRGGYTF
>TRBV30|-|once|TRBJ2-3
TGTGCCTGGATCTCCCGAGATACGCAGTATTTT
CAWISRDTQYF
>TRBV11-2|TRBD1|-|TRBJ1-1
TGTGCCAGCAGCTCCCAAGCGGGGGTCCCAGGGGGCACTGAAGCTTTCTTT
CASSSQAGVPGGTEAFF
>TRBV28|-|-|TRBJ2-7
TGTGCCAGCAGTTTACCACAGGGAAGCTCCTACGAGCAGTACTTC
CASSLPQGSSYEQYF
>TRBV14|TRBD1|-|TRBJ2-1
TGTGCCAGCAGCCCGACAGGGGGTTTTCCGCGCGAGCAGTTCTTC
CASSPTGGFPREQFF
>TRBV5-4|TRBD1|-|TRBJ1-4
TGTGCCAGCAGCTTGGACAGGGGCAATAATGAAAAACTGTTTTTT
CASSLDRGNNEKLFF